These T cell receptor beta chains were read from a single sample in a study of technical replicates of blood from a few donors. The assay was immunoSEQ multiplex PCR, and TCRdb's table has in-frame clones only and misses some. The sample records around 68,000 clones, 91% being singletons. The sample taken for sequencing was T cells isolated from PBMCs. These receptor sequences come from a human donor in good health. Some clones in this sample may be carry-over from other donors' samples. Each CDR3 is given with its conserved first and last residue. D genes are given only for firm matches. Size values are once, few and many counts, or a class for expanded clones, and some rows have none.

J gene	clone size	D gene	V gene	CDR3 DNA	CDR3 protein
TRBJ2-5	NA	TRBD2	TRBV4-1	TGCGCCAGCAGTATAAAGACCGGGACTAGCGGTCGCTTCCAAGAGACCCAGTACTTC	CASSIKTGTSGRFQETQYF
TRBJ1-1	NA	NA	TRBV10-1	TGCGCCAGTTCCACAGGCACTCGGGAAGCTTTCTTT	CASSTGTREAFF
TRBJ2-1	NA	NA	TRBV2	TGTGCCAGCATCCTGCTCTCGCAGGGCAATGAGCAGTTCTTC	CASILLSQGNEQFF
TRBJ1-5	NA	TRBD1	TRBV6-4	TGTGCCAGCAGCGAGACAGGGTACAATCAGCCCCAGCATTTT	CASSETGYNQPQHF
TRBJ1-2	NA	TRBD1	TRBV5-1	TGCGCCAGCAGCCCTCTCATCGGACAGGGCTATGGCTACACCTTC	CASSPLIGQGYGYTF
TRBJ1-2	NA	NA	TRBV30	TGTGCCTGGAGTGTAGGGGGACGTCGGGGCTACACCTTC	CAWSVGGRRGYTF
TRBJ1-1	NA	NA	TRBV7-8	TGTGCCAGCAGCTTAGCAAGGGGAGGAACTGAAGCTTTCTTT	CASSLARGGTEAFF
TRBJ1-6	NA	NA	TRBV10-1	TGCGCCAGCAGTGAGCTTCCCCACCTAGGTTCACCCCTCCACTTT	CASSELPHLGSPLHF
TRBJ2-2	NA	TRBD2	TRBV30	TGTGCCTGGGGACTAGCGGGGAACACCGGGGAGCTGTTTTTT	CAWGLAGNTGELFF
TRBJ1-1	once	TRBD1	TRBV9	TGTGCCAGCAGCGTCCGGGACAGGGGCACTGAAGCTTTCTTT	CASSVRDRGTEAFF
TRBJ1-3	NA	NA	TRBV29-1	TGCAGCGTTACTATGACGGACAGAGGATCTGGAAACACCATATATTTT	CSVTMTDRGSGNTIYF
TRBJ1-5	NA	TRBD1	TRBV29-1	TGCAGCGTGGGACAGTCTAGTTATCAGCCCCAGCATTTT	CSVGQSSYQPQHF
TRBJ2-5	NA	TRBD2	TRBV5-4	TGTGCCAGCAGTCCACGGGCGACTAGCCCAGAGACCCAGTACTTC	CASSPRATSPETQYF
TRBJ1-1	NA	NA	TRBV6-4	TGTGCCAGCCCCGCGACAGGCGCCAACACTGAAGCTTTCTTT	CASPATGANTEAFF
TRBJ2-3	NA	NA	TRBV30	TGTGCCTGGAGCCCAGGGTTGGATACGCAGTATTTT	CAWSPGLDTQYF
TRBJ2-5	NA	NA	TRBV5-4	TGTGCCAGCAGCCTCACCGGGACCCAGTACTTC	CASSLTGTQYF
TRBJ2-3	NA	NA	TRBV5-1	TGCGCCAGCAGCTTGTACCTGGACAGTATCACAGATACGCAGTATTTT	CASSLYLDSITDTQYF
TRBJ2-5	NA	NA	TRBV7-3	TGTGCCAGCAGCACAGCGGTTAACCCCGAGACCCAGTACTTC	CASSTAVNPETQYF
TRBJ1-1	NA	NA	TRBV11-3	TGTGCCAGCAGCTTAGCCTGGAACACTGAAGCTTTCTTT	CASSLAWNTEAFF
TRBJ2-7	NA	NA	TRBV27	TGTGCCAGCAGTCCCTTAGGCGGGGCAATCTCCTACGAGCAGTACTTC	CASSPLGGAISYEQYF
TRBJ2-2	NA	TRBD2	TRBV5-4	TGTGCCAGCAGCTTGGGTGGCGGGAGGGCCCACCTCAACACCGGGGAGCTGTTTTTT	CASSLGGGRAHLNTGELFF
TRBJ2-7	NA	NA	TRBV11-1	TGTGCCATCATCATATGGGAGCCTAGCGAGACCTACGAGCAGTACTTC	CAIIIWEPSETYEQYF
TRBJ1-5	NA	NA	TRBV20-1	TGCAGTGCTGGTAGGGGCCAGCCCCAGCATTTT	CSAGRGQPQHF
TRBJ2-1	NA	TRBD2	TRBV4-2	TGTGCCAGCAGCCAAGATCGGTGGGAGCGGGGCTACAATGAGCAGTTCTTC	CASSQDRWERGYNEQFF
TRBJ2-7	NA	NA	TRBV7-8	TGTGCCAGCAGCTTAGTGATCTACTCCTACGAGCAGTACTTC	CASSLVIYSYEQYF
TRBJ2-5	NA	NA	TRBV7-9	TGTGCCAGCAGCTTAGGGGGCCTTCAAGAGACCCAGTACTTC	CASSLGGLQETQYF
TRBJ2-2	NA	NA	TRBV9	TGTGCCAGCAGCGTAGGTGGGAGTACCGGGGAGCTGTTTTTT	CASSVGGSTGELFF
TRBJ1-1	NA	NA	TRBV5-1	TGCGCCAGCAGCTTGGTGTCAGGGCTGAACACTGAAGCTTTCTTT	CASSLVSGLNTEAFF